This TCR beta chain was captured in a study of cytomegalovirus exposure and HLA in healthy donors. Whole-study results and caveats: Immune exposure data for these donors was limited to CMV serostatus. In a later analysis, TCR beta V- and J-gene trimming showed a link to a missense DCLRE1C variant. A highly shared variant cluster was judged a likely technical artifact. A later analysis, which compared TCR beta chains of equal frequency, found the HLA-associated ones more clonally expanded.

Primers included in the PCR were 60 Vbeta and 13 Jbeta primers. Clones were sequenced by immunoSEQ multiplex PCR, and TCRdb holds only the in-frame ones, with some missing. The data hold a few hundred thousand clones, with around nine tenths observed a single time. CDR1 and CDR2 from the germline V gene are SGDLS and YYNGEE. V dropped 3 bases and J dropped 0; count of bases not matched to a gene: 6. CDR3 length: 17 amino acids. As for this clone: Its antigen is still unknown.

Input material: PBMCs. The receptor's source is a woman aged 18-29 years in good health and CMV-seronegative. The chain is built from TRBV9 and TRBJ2-6, with 7 bases fitting TRBD1. CDR3 region: CASSEGTVASGANVLTF. The CDR3 DNA reads as TGTGCCAGCAGCGAGGGGACAGTTGCCTCTGGGGCCAACGTCCTGACTTTC.